The rows below give T cell receptor beta chains drawn from one sample of a study of T cell responses to AZD1222 COVID-19 vaccine. Sequenced by immunoSEQ multiplex PCR; TCRdb stores in-frame clones only, minus some. The sample carries 120,000 to 150,000 clones, about 87% recorded once. The material was peripheral blood, obtained on day 0 of AZD1222 vaccination. The source of these receptors is an adult in good health. The conserved cysteine and the conserved F or W are not part of the CDR3 here. Fields, in order: V gene, J gene, clone size, CDR3 protein. Clone size appears in some rows only: once, few, many, or a class for an expanded clone.

v_gene: TRBV7-8
j_gene: TRBJ2-6
abundance: -
CDR3aa: ASSLYEVFGANVLT

v_gene: TRBV4-3
j_gene: TRBJ1-3
abundance: -
CDR3aa: ASSLTTRGGNTIY

v_gene: TRBV11-3
j_gene: TRBJ2-5
abundance: -
CDR3aa: ASSLANLGQATQETQY

v_gene: TRBV9
j_gene: TRBJ2-2
abundance: -
CDR3aa: ASSVTTSVNTGELF

v_gene: TRBV6-5
j_gene: TRBJ2-7
abundance: -
CDR3aa: ASRQGRIYEQY

v_gene: TRBV2
j_gene: TRBJ1-1
abundance: -
CDR3aa: ASSGRGGLAEAF

v_gene: TRBV28
j_gene: TRBJ2-3
abundance: -
CDR3aa: ASSLDAARHDRVVADTQY

v_gene: TRBV6-5
j_gene: TRBJ1-2
abundance: -
CDR3aa: ASGREANYGYT

v_gene: TRBV5-1
j_gene: TRBJ1-1
abundance: -
CDR3aa: ASSLIQGGEAF

v_gene: TRBV4-3
j_gene: TRBJ2-7
abundance: -
CDR3aa: ASSQDRTVPYEQY

v_gene: TRBV6-2/TRBV6-3
j_gene: TRBJ1-1
abundance: -
CDR3aa: ASSFRGNTEAF

v_gene: TRBV19
j_gene: TRBJ2-1
abundance: -
CDR3aa: ASSIRSYEQF

v_gene: TRBV11-1
j_gene: TRBJ1-5
abundance: -
CDR3aa: ASSFGAHQPQH

v_gene: TRBV24-1
j_gene: TRBJ2-2
abundance: -
CDR3aa: ATKHGNTGELF

v_gene: TRBV9
j_gene: TRBJ2-2
abundance: -
CDR3aa: ASRAPGTGNTGELF

v_gene: TRBV5-8
j_gene: TRBJ1-6
abundance: -
CDR3aa: ASRRRGDGNSPLH

v_gene: TRBV19
j_gene: TRBJ1-5
abundance: few
CDR3aa: ASSTSGTLKYSNQPQH

v_gene: TRBV15
j_gene: TRBJ1-4
abundance: once
CDR3aa: ATSSGQSNEKLF

v_gene: TRBV15
j_gene: TRBJ1-1
abundance: -
CDR3aa: ATSRVGDRGPNTEAF

v_gene: TRBV27
j_gene: TRBJ2-1
abundance: -
CDR3aa: ASSRLAGGPKNEQF

v_gene: TRBV6-5
j_gene: TRBJ2-2
abundance: -
CDR3aa: ASSYNSGGTGELF

v_gene: TRBV30
j_gene: TRBJ1-2
abundance: few
CDR3aa: AWSLGGLDNYGYT

v_gene: TRBV5-1
j_gene: TRBJ1-1
abundance: -
CDR3aa: ASSETDTPLTGTF

v_gene: TRBV20-1
j_gene: TRBJ2-7
abundance: -
CDR3aa: SVKDVYEQY

v_gene: TRBV7-9
j_gene: TRBJ1-5
abundance: -
CDR3aa: ASSLHGDGNQPQH

v_gene: TRBV19
j_gene: TRBJ1-4
abundance: -
CDR3aa: ASSIGDHNEKLF

v_gene: TRBV4-3
j_gene: TRBJ2-3
abundance: -
CDR3aa: ASSRDLYTDTQY

v_gene: TRBV21-1
j_gene: TRBJ1-1
abundance: -
CDR3aa: ASSTLTPGGNTEAF

v_gene: TRBV4-1
j_gene: TRBJ2-1
abundance: -
CDR3aa: ASSQDLSRGQTNNEQF

v_gene: TRBV6-1
j_gene: TRBJ2-7
abundance: once
CDR3aa: ASSEEQGGFYEQY

v_gene: TRBV30
j_gene: TRBJ1-3
abundance: -
CDR3aa: AWSVRGGRSGNTIY

v_gene: TRBV27
j_gene: TRBJ1-1
abundance: -
CDR3aa: ASSISGSTEAF

v_gene: TRBV3-1/TRBV3-2
j_gene: TRBJ2-1
abundance: -
CDR3aa: AVAGTVRSNEQF

v_gene: TRBV28
j_gene: TRBJ2-7
abundance: -
CDR3aa: ASGVWGTSGRYSYEQY